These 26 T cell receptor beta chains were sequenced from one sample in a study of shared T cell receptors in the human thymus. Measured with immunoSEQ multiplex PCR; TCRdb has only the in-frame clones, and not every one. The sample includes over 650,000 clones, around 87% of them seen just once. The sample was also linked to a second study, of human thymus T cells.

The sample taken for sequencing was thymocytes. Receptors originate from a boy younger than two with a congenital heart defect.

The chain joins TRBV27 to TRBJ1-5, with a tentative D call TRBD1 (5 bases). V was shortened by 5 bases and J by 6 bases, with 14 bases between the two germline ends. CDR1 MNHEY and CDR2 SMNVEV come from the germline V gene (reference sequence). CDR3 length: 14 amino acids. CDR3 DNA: TGTGCCAGCAGTCCTCGTCGACAGTTTCAGCCCCAGCATTTT. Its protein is CASSPRRQFQPQHF.

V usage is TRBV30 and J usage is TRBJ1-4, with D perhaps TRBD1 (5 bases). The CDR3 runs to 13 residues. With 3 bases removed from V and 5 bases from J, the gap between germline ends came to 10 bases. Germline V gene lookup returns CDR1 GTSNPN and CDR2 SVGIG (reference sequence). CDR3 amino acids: CAWREGLNEKLFF. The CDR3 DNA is TGTGCCTGGAGGGAGGGACTCAATGAAAAACTGTTTTTT.

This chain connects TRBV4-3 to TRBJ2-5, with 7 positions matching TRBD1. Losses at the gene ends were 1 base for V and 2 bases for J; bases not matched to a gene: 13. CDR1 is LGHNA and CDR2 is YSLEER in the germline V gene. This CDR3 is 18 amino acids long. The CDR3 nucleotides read TGCGCCAGCAGCCAAGTTCACAGGTGGGCGACAGGGCAAGAGACCCAGTACTTC. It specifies CASSQVHRWATGQETQYF.

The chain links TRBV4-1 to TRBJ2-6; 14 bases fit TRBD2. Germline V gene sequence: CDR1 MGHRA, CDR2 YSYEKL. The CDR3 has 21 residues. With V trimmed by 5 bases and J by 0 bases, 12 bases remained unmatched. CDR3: CASSYGLAGGLTDSGANVLTF. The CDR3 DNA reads TGCGCCAGCAGCTACGGACTAGCGGGGGGATTAACTGACTCTGGGGCCAACGTCCTGACTTTC.

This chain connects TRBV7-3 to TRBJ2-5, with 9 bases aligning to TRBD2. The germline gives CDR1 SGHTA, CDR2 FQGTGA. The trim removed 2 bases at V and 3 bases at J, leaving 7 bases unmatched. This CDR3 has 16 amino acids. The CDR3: CASSLFPSGEKETQYF. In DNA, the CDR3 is TGTGCCAGCAGCTTATTTCCTAGCGGGGAGAAAGAGACCCAGTACTTC. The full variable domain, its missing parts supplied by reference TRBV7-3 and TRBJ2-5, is GAGVSQTPSNKVTEKGKYVELRCDPISGHTALYWYRQSLGQGPEFLIYFQGTGAADDSGLPNDRFFAVRPEGSVSTLKIQRTERGDSAVYLCASSLFPSGEKETQYFGPGTRLLVL.

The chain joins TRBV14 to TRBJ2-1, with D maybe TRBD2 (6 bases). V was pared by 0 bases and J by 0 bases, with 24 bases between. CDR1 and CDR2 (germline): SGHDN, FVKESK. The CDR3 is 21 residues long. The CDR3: CASSQDRGEEIASSSYNEQFF. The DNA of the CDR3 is TGTGCCAGCAGCCAAGATCGCGGGGAGGAGATAGCATCTAGCTCCTACAATGAGCAGTTCTTC.

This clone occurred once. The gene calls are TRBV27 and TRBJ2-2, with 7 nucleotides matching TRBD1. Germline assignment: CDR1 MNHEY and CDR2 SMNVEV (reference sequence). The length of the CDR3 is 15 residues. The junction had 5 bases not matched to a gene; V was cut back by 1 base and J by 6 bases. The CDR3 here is CASSLFPQGAGELFF. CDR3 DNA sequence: TGTGCCAGCAGTTTATTCCCCCAGGGGGCCGGGGAGCTGTTTTTT.

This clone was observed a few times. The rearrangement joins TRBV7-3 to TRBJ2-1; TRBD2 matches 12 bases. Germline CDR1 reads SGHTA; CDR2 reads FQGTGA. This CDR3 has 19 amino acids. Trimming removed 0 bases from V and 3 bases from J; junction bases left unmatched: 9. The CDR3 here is CASSLTPRGLAGRYNEQFF. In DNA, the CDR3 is TGTGCCAGCAGCTTAACTCCCAGAGGACTAGCGGGGCGCTACAATGAGCAGTTCTTC.

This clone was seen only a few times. In nucleotides, the CDR3 is TGTGCCAGTAGAATGGCGGGATCTCGCACAGATACGCAGTATTTT. Its translation: CASRMAGSRTDTQYF. J is TRBJ2-3 and V is TRBV19; tentatively, D is TRBD2 (6 bases). The germline V gene encodes CDR1 LNHDA and CDR2 SQIVND (reference sequence). Trimming took 6 bases from V and 1 from J, leaving 14 bases between them. The CDR3 runs to 15 residues. Variable domain in full (rest from reference TRBV19 and TRBJ2-3): DGGITQSPKYLFRKEGQNVTLSCEQNLNHDAMYWYRQDPGQGLRLIYYSQIVNDFQKGDIAEGYSVSREKKESFPLTVTSAQKNPTAFYLCASRMAGSRTDTQYFGPGTRLTVL.

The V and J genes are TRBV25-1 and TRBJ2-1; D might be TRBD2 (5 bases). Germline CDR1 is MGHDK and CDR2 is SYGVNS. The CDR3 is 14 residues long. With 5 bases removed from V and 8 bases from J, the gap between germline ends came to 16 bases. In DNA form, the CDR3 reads TGTGCCAGCAGTCAAGGACTTATGCGCGATGAGCAGTTCTTC. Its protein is CASSQGLMRDEQFF.

The CDR3 DNA follows: TGTGCCAGCAGCTTAAGAGGCTCTGGAAACACCATATATTTT. Translating gives CASSLRGSGNTIYF. The rearrangement uses TRBV13 and TRBJ1-3, with D unresolved. V shed 2 bases and J shed 0 bases, with 5 bases lying between them. This CDR3 comprises 14 residues. Per germline, CDR1 PRHDT and CDR2 FYEKMQ (reference sequence).

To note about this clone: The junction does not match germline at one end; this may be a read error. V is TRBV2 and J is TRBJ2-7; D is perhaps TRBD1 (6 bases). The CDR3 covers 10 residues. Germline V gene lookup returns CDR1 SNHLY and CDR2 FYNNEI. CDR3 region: CASSGQAAGF. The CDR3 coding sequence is TGTGCCAGCAGTGGACAGGCGGCCGGGTTC.

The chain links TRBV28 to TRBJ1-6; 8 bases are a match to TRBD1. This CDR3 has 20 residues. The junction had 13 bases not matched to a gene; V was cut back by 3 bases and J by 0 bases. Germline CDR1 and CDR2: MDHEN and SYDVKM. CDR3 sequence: CASSFGGTGDFSSYNSPLHF. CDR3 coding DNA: TGTGCCAGCAGTTTTGGGGGGACAGGAGACTTTAGCTCCTATAATTCACCCCTCCACTTT.

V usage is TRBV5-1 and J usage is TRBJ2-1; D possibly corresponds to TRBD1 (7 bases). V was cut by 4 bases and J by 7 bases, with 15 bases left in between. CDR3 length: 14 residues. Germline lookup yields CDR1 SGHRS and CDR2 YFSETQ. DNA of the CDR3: TGCGCCAGCAGCCAGGGGGGCTTGGGGAATGAGCAGTTCTTC. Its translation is CASSQGGLGNEQFF. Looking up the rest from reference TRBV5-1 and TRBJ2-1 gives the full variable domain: KAGVTQTPRYLIKTRGQQVTLSCSPISGHRSVSWYQQTPGQGLQFLFEYFSETQRNKGNFPGRFSGRQFSNSRSEMNVSTLELGDSALYLCASSQGGLGNEQFFGPGTRLTVL.

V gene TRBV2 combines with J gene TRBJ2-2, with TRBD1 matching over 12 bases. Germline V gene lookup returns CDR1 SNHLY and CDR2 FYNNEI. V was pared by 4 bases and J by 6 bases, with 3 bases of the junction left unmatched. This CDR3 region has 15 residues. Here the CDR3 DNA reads TGTGCCAGCAGTGCCGGGACAGGGGGCCCCGGGGAGCTGTTTTTT. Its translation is CASSAGTGGPGELFF.

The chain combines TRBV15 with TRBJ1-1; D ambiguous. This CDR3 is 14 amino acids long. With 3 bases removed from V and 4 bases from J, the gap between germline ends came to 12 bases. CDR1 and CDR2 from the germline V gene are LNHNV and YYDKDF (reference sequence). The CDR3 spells CATSSHRRGTEAFF. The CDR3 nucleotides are TGTGCCACCAGCAGCCACCGGCGGGGCACTGAAGCTTTCTTT.

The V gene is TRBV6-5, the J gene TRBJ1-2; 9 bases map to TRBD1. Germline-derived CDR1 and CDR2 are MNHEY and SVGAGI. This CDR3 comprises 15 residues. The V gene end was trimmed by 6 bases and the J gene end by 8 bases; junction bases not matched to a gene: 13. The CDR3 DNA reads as TGTGCCAGCAGGATCTCATTGACAGGGGGGAAAGGCTACACCTTC. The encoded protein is CASRISLTGGKGYTF.

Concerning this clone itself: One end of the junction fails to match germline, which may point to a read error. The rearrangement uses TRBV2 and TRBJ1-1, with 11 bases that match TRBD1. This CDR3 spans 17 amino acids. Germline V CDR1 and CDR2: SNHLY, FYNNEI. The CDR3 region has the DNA TGTGCCAGCAGTGAAGCGGACAGGGGGCAATCGAACCCTGAAGCTTTCTTT. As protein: CASSEADRGQSNPEAFF.

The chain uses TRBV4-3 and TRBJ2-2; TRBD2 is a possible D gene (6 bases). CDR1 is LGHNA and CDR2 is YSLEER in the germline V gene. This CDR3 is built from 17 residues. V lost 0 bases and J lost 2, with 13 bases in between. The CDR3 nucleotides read TGCGCCAGCAGCCAAGATTTCGGTACTAGCAACACCGGGGAGCTGTTTTTT. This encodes CASSQDFGTSNTGELFF.

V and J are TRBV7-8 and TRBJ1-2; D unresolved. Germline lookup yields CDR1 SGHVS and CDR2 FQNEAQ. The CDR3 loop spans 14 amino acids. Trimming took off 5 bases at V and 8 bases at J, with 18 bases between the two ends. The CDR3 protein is CASSTGRGFEGYTF. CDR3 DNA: TGTGCCAGCAGCACCGGCCGAGGATTTGAGGGCTACACCTTC.

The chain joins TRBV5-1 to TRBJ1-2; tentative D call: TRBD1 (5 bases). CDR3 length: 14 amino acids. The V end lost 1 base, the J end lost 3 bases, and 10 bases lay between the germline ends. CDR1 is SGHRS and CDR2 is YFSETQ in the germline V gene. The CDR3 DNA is TGCGCCAGCAGCTTGAACGACAGTTACTATGGCTACACCTTC. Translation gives CASSLNDSYYGYTF.

CDR3: CASTHRIGLAGGRYQETQYF. The CDR3 DNA reads TGTGCCAGCACCCACCGAATCGGACTAGCGGGAGGAAGGTACCAAGAGACCCAGTACTTC. The V gene is TRBV27, the J gene TRBJ2-5; 14 nucleotides match TRBD2. The J segment lost 0 bases and the V segment lost 7 bases, leaving 16 bases of the junction unmatched. The CDR3 is 20 amino acids. Germline V CDR1 and CDR2: MNHEY, SMNVEV (reference sequence).

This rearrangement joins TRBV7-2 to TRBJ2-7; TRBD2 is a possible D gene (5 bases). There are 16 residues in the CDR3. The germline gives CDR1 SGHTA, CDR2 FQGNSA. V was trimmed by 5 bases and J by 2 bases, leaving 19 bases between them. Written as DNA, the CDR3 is TGTGCCAGCAGCCGGACCACCGGGAAAGACCCCTACGAGCAGTACTTC. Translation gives CASSRTTGKDPYEQYF. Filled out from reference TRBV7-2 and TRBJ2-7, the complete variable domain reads GAGVSQSPSNKVTEKGKDVELRCDPISGHTALYWYRQSLGQGLEFLIYFQGNSAPDKSGLPSDRFSAERTGGSVSTLTIQRTQQEDSAVYLCASSRTTGKDPYEQYFGPGTRLTVT.

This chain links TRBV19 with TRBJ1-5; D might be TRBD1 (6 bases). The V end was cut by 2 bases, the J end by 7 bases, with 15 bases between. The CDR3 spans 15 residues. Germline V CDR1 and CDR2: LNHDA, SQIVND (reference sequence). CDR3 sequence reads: CASSIQETGYQPQHF. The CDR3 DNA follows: TGTGCCAGTAGTATACAGGAAACAGGGTACCAGCCCCAGCATTTT.

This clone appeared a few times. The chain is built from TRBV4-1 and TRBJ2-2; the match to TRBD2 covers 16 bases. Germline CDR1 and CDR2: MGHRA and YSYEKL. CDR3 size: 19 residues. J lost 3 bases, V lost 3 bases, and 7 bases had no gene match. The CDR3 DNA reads TGCGCCAGCAGCCAGGATGGGACTAGCGGGGGGGCGGACACCGGGGAGCTGTTTTTT. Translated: CASSQDGTSGGADTGELFF.

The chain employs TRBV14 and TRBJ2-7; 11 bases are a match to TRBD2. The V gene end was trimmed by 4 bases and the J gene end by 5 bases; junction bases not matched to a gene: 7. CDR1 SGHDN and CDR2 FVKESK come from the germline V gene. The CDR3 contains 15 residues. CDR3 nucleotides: TGTGCCAGCAGCCGAAGGGGGACTAGCGGCCACGAGCAGTACTTC. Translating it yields CASSRRGTSGHEQYF. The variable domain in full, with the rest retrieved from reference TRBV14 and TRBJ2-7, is EAGVTQFPSHSVIEKGQTVTLRCDPISGHDNLYWYRRVMGKEIKFLLHFVKESKQDESGMPNNRFLAERTGGTYSTLKVQPAELEDSGVYFCASSRRGTSGHEQYFGPGTRLTVT.